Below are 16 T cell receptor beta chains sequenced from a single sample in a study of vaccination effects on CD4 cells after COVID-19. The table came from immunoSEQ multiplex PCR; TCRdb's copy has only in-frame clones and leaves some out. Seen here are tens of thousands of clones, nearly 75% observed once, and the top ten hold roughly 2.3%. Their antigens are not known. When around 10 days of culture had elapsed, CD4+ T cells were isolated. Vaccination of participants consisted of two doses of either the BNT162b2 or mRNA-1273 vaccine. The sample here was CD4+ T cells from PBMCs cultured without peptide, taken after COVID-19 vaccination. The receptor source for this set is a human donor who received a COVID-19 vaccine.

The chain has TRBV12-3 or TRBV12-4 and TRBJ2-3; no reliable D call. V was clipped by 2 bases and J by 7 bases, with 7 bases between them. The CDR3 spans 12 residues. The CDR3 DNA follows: TGTGCCAGCAGTTTATTCTCCAATACGCAGTATTTT. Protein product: CASSLFSNTQYF.

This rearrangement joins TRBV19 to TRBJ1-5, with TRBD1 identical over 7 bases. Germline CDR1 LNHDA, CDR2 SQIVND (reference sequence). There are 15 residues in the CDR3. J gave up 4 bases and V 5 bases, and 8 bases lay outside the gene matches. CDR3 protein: CASSPGQVWNQPQHF. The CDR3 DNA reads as TGTGCCAGTAGTCCCGGACAGGTTTGGAATCAGCCCCAGCATTTT.

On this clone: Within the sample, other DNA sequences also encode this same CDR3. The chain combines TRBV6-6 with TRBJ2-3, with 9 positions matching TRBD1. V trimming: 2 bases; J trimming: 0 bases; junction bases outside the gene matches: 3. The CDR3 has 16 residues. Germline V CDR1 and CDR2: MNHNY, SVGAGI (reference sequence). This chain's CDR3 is CASSYGTGHSTDTQYF. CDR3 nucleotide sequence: TGTGCCAGCAGTTACGGGACAGGGCATAGCACAGATACGCAGTATTTT.

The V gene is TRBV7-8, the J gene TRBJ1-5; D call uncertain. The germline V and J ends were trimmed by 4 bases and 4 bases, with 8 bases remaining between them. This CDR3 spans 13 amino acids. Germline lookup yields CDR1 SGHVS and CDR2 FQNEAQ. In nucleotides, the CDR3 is TGTGCCAGCAGCTCTTACAGTAATCAGCCCCAGCATTTT. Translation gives CASSSYSNQPQHF.

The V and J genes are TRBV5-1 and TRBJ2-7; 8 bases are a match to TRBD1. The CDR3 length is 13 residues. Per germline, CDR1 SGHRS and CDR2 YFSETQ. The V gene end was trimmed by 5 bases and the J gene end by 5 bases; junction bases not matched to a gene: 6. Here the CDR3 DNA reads TGCGCCAGCAGTCCACAGGGGGTGGACGAGCAGTACGTC. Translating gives CASSPQGVDEQYV.

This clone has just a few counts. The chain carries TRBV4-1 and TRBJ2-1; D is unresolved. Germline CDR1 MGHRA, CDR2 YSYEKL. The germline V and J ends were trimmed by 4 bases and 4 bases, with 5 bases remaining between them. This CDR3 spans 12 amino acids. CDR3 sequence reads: CASSLGYNEQFF. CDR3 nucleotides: TGCGCCAGCAGCCTAGGATACAATGAGCAGTTCTTC.

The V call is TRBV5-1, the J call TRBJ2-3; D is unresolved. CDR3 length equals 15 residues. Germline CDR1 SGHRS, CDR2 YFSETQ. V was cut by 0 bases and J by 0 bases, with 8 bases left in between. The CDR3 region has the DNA TGCGCCAGCAGCTTGGATGGGCTTAGCACAGATACGCAGTATTTT. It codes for CASSLDGLSTDTQYF. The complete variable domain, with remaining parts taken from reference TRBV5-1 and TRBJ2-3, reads KAGVTQTPRYLIKTRGQQVTLSCSPISGHRSVSWYQQTPGQGLQFLFEYFSETQRNKGNFPGRFSGRQFSNSRSEMNVSTLELGDSALYLCASSLDGLSTDTQYFGPGTRLTVL.

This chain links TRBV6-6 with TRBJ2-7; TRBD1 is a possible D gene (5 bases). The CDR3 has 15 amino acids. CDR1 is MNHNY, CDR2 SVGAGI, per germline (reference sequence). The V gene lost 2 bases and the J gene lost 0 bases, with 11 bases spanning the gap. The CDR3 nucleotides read TGTGCCAGCAGTTACGGGGCCTCGGTCTCCTACGAGCAGTACGTC. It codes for CASSYGASVSYEQYV.

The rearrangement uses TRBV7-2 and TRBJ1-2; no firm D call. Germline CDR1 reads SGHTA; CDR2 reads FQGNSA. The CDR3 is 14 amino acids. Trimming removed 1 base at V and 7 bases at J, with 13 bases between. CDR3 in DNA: TGTGCCAGCAGCTTAGGTGGCAGCGGTGTTGGCTACACCTTC. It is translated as CASSLGGSGVGYTF.

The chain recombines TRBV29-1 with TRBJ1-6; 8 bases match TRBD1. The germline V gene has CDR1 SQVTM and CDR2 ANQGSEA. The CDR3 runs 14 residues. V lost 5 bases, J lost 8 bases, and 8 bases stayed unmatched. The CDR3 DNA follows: TGCAGCGTTCAAATCTCAGGGGGCGATTCACCCCTCCACTTT. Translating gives CSVQISGGDSPLHF.

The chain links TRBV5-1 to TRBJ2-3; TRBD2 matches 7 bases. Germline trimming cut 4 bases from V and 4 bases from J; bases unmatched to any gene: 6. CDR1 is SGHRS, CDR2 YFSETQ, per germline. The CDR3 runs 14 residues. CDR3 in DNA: TGCGCCAGCAGCAGCGGGGCAGCACCAGATACGCAGTATTTT. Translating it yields CASSSGAAPDTQYF.

The CDR3 region is CASRGIRDTQYF. Here the CDR3 DNA reads TGTGCCAGTAGAGGGATAAGGGATACGCAGTATTTT. The V gene is TRBV19, the J gene TRBJ2-3, with D unresolved. CDR3 length equals 12 residues. The germline V and J ends were trimmed by 6 bases and 6 bases, with 10 bases remaining between them. CDR1 and CDR2 (germline): LNHDA, SQIVND (reference sequence). The full variable domain, in which reference TRBV19 and TRBJ2-3 provide the parts outside the CDR3, is DGGITQSPKYLFRKEGQNVTLSCEQNLNHDAMYWYRQDPGQGLRLIYYSQIVNDFQKGDIAEGYSVSREKKESFPLTVTSAQKNPTAFYLCASRGIRDTQYFGPGTRLTVL.

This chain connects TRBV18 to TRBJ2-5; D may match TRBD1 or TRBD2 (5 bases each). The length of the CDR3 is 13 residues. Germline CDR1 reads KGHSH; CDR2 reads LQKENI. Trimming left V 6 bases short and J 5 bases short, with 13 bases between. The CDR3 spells CASSPGLRETQYF. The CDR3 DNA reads TGTGCCAGCTCCCCGGGGCTTAGGGAGACCCAGTACTTC.

CDR3 residues: CASSFKYRTSGSGGTQYF. The CDR3 nucleotides read TGTGCCAGCAGCTTTAAGTACAGGACTAGCGGGTCCGGGGGGACCCAGTACTTC. The rearrangement links TRBV7-2 to TRBJ2-5; 11 bases map to TRBD2. The CDR3 covers 18 residues. V trimming: 3 bases; J trimming: 7 bases; junction bases outside the gene matches: 16. Germline lookup yields CDR1 SGHTA and CDR2 FQGNSA.

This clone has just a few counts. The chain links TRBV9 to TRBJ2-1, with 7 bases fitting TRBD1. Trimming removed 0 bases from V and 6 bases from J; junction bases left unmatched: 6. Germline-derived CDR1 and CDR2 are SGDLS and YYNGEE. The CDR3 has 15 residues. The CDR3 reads CASSVDGDSSNEQFF. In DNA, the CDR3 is TGTGCCAGCAGCGTAGACGGGGACAGCAGCAATGAGCAGTTCTTC.

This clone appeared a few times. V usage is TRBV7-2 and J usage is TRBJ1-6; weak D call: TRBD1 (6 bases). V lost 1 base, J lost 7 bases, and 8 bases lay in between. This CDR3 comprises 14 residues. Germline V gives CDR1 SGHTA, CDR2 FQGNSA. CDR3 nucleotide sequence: TGTGCCAGCAGCTTAGTGCAGGGGAATTCACCCCTCCACTTT. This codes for CASSLVQGNSPLHF. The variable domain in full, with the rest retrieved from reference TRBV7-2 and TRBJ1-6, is GAGVSQSPSNKVTEKGKDVELRCDPISGHTALYWYRQSLGQGLEFLIYFQGNSAPDKSGLPSDRFSAERTGGSVSTLTIQRTQQEDSAVYLCASSLVQGNSPLHFGNGTRLTVT.